Given below is one T cell receptor beta chain in context. Its specificity is unknown. J lost 2 bases, V lost 2 bases, and 5 bases had no gene match. This CDR3 has 15 residues. Per germline, CDR1 MNHEY and CDR2 SVGAGI. Profiling relied on immunoSEQ multiplex PCR, and the TCRdb table lists in-frame clones only, not all of them. The sample has some 160,000 clones, approximately 92% seen once. This sample was included in a study of T cell responses to AZD1222 COVID-19 vaccine. Across the whole study: Second-dose intervals of approximately 4 or approximately 12 weeks were pooled. Study findings and constraints: Spike was spanned by vaccine-associated CD4 TCRs, with dominance at 160-218 and 743-854. The donor group comprised mostly white British people and more females; the analysis possibly underestimated clonal diversity.

This TCR came from an adult in good health. The sample consisted of peripheral blood, taken on day 0 of AZD1222 vaccination. The chain carries TRBV6-5 and TRBJ2-5, with 7 bases matching TRBD2. CDR3 DNA sequence: TGTGCCAGCAGTTACAGAGGGGAGGGGCAAGAGACCCAGTACTTC. This gives the protein CASSYRGEGQETQYF.